The 15 T cell receptor beta chains below come from one sample, sequenced in a study of cytomegalovirus exposure and HLA in healthy donors. Profiling relied on immunoSEQ multiplex PCR, and the TCRdb table lists in-frame clones only, not all of them. This table has 55,000 to 80,000 clones, 95% appearing once. Sequenced input: PBMCs. Receptors originate from a young woman in good health and CMV-seropositive.

This chain joins TRBV27 and TRBJ2-3; 11 bases align to TRBD2. The germline gives CDR1 MNHEY, CDR2 SMNVEV (reference sequence). J gave up 6 bases and V 4 bases, and 9 bases lay outside the gene matches. The CDR3 is 16 amino acids. The DNA of the CDR3 is TGTGCCAGCAGTTCCCTAGCGGGGGGCCGTCTGGATACGCAGTATTTT. Translated, it gives CASSSLAGGRLDTQYF.

Written as DNA, the CDR3 is TGTGCCAGCAGCTCAACAGGGGGCTATGGCTACACCTTC. Its protein product is CASSSTGGYGYTF. The V gene is TRBV28, the J gene TRBJ1-2; the match to TRBD1 covers 8 bases. Germline V gene lookup returns CDR1 MDHEN and CDR2 SYDVKM. Trimming cost V 6 bases and J 4 bases; bases outside gene matches: 4. The CDR3 is made up of 13 amino acids.

A single count supports this clone. V gene TRBV27 combines with J gene TRBJ2-7, with D possibly TRBD2 on 5 matching bases. This CDR3 comprises 12 residues. Germline V gene data show CDR1 as MNHEY and CDR2 as SMNVEV (reference sequence). The ends were cut back, 5 bases at V and 7 bases at J, with 12 bases in the middle. The CDR3 protein is CASSPWTGEQYF. CDR3 bases: TGTGCCAGCAGTCCCTGGACGGGAGAGCAGTACTTC.

This rearrangement joins TRBV28 to TRBJ1-2; D might be TRBD1 (5 bases). Trimming left V 5 bases short and J 9 bases short, with 19 bases between. The CDR3 sequence is 14 residues long. The V gene's germline CDR1 is MDHEN and CDR2 SYDVKM. The CDR3 region has the DNA TGTGCCAGCAGTCCCCCTGGGGGGGTGTCACGCTACACCTTC. Translated: CASSPPGGVSRYTF.

The rearrangement joins TRBV6-5 to TRBJ2-3, with D possibly being TRBD2 (6 bases). This CDR3 has 13 amino acids. Germline CDR1 reads MNHEY; CDR2 reads SVGAGI. V was clipped by 8 bases and J by 5 bases, with 14 bases between them. As DNA, the CDR3 is TGTGCCAGCTCTGTCGCGGGGCGAGATACGCAGTATTTT. This encodes CASSVAGRDTQYF.

The chain uses TRBV28 and TRBJ2-2, with a possible D match to TRBD2 (5 bases). CDR1 is MDHEN, CDR2 SYDVKM, per germline. The CDR3 has 14 amino acids. Trimming pared 6 bases from V and 7 bases from J, leaving 15 bases between. The CDR3 reads CASSPSQRSGELFF. CDR3 DNA sequence: TGTGCCAGCAGCCCCAGTCAGCGGAGCGGGGAGCTGTTTTTT.

This chain links TRBV15 with TRBJ1-4; the match to TRBD1 covers 7 bases. CDR1 is LNHNV, CDR2 YYDKDF, per germline (reference sequence). The length of the CDR3 is 16 residues. V lost 2 bases and J lost 5; bases outside the gene matches: 8. This CDR3 reads CATSRYRQGQNEKLFF. CDR3 DNA: TGTGCCACCAGCAGATATAGACAGGGCCAAAATGAAAAACTGTTTTTT.

The chain recombines TRBV4-3 with TRBJ2-3; 14 nucleotides match TRBD2. V shed 5 bases, J shed 4 bases, and the junction held 8 bases outside the gene matches. Germline V lookup: CDR1 LGHNA, CDR2 YSLEER. The CDR3 consists of 17 residues. The CDR3 region is CASSRGLAGVGSDTQYF. The CDR3 bases are TGCGCCAGCAGCAGGGGACTAGCGGGGGTAGGTTCAGATACGCAGTATTTT.

The V call is TRBV27, the J call TRBJ2-1; 7 positions match TRBD2. The CDR3 contains 14 residues. Per the germline V gene, CDR1 is MNHEY and CDR2 is SMNVEV (reference sequence). V shed 6 bases, J shed 2 bases, and the junction held 4 bases outside the gene matches. DNA for the CDR3: TGTGCCAGCAGAGGTCTAGCGGCCTACAATGAGCAGTTCTTC. Amino acids: CASRGLAAYNEQFF.

The genes are TRBV15 and TRBJ1-5; TRBD1 agrees at 7 bases. The CDR3 extends over 16 amino acids. J lost 3 bases, V lost 1 base, and 6 bases had no gene match. Per germline, CDR1 LNHNV and CDR2 YYDKDF (reference sequence). CDR3: CATSRVGTAANQPQHF. CDR3 DNA sequence: TGTGCCACCAGCAGAGTAGGGACAGCAGCCAATCAGCCCCAGCATTTT.

V and J are TRBV2 and TRBJ2-7; D is perhaps TRBD1 (6 bases). This CDR3 region has 14 residues. The V gene's germline CDR1 is SNHLY and CDR2 FYNNEI. The germline V and J ends were trimmed by 10 bases and 4 bases, with 20 bases remaining between them. The DNA for the CDR3 is TGTGCCATCGTGAGAGGGGGTTTACCGTACGAGCAGTACTTC. Protein sequence: CAIVRGGLPYEQYF.

This clone appeared a single time. The V gene is TRBV7-2, the J gene TRBJ2-7; TRBD2 aligns across 10 bases. Germline trimming cut 5 bases from V and 4 bases from J; bases unmatched to any gene: 8. The CDR3 is 15 residues long. Germline V gene data show CDR1 as SGHTA and CDR2 as FQGNSA. The CDR3 reads CASSLPSGRGYEQYF. The DNA of the CDR3 is TGTGCCAGCAGCCTACCTAGCGGGAGAGGATACGAGCAGTACTTC.

This chain joins TRBV12-5 and TRBJ2-1; maybe TRBD1 (6 bases). CDR1 is LGHNT, CDR2 FRNRAP, per germline. The CDR3 sequence is 16 residues long. V was pared by 0 bases and J by 2 bases, with 11 bases between. CDR3 coding DNA: TGTGCTAGTGGTTTGGTGACAGGCCCAACCTACAATGAGCAGTTCTTC. Its translation: CASGLVTGPTYNEQFF.

The rearrangement links TRBV25-1 to TRBJ2-5; perhaps TRBD2 as D (6 bases). Trimming stripped 6 bases from V and 4 bases from J, with 15 bases between. This CDR3 has 14 residues. Germline-derived CDR1 and CDR2 are MGHDK and SYGVNS. The CDR3 nucleotides are TGTGCCAGCAGGGGAGTGAGAGCGGGAGAGACCCAGTACTTC. Translating gives CASRGVRAGETQYF.

The chain joins TRBV10-3 to TRBJ1-1, with D tentatively TRBD1 (5 bases). Trimming removed 0 bases from V and 1 base from J, with 9 bases in between. Germline loops: CDR1 ENHRY, CDR2 SYGVKD. The length of the CDR3 is 15 residues. Here the CDR3 DNA reads TGTGCCATCAGTGAGTCGGGCGGGACGAACACTGAAGCTTTCTTT. It encodes CAISESGGTNTEAFF.